This TCR beta chain was sequenced during a study of blood T cell repertoires in COVID-19. Study-wide context: The analysed material was cDNA or gDNA that came from T cells, B-cell-depleted T cells, or PBMCs.

Under the authors' procedure: Amplification with reference gene primers provided the estimates of nucleated cell counts. Profiling relied on immunoSEQ multiplex PCR, and the TCRdb table lists in-frame clones only, not all of them. For V, J and clone size, that table is used; D and trimming come from the DNA. Of hundreds of thousands of clones listed, over 75% are singletons. Unmatched junction bases numbered 3, after V lost 9 bases and J lost 3 bases. The CDR3 extends over 13 amino acids. Which cohort a participant joined came from the clinical history participants gave. Recovered participants had two consecutive negative NP/OP PCR tests, healthcare professional clearance, or symptom resolution.

The TCR sequence derives from a young man who had recovered from COVID-19. Specimen: PBMCs or T cells enriched from blood (not recorded which). This chain joins TRBV12-3 or TRBV12-4 and TRBJ1-2; 11 bases are a match to TRBD1. CDR3 coding DNA: TGTGCCAGTGGGACAGGGGGGCACTATGGCTACACCTTC. As protein: CASGTGGHYGYTF.